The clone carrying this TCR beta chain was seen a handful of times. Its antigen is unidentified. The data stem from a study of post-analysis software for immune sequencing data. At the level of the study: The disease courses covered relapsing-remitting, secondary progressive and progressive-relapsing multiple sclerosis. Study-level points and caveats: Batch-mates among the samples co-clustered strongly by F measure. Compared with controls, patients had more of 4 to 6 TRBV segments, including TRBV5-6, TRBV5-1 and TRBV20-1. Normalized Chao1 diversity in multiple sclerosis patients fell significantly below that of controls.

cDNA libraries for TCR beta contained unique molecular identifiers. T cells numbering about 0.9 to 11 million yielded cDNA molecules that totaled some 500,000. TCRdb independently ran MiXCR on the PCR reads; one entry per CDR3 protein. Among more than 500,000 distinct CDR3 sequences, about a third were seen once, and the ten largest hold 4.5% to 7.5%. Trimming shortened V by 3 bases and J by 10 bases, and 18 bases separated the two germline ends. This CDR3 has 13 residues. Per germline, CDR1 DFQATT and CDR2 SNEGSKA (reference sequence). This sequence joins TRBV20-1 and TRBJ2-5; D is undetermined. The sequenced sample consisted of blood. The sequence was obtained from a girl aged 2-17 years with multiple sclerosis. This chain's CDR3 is CSASQSRSSGQYF. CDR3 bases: TGCAGTGCTAGCCAGTCAAGGTCCTCCGGCCAGTACTTC.